These T cell receptor beta chains were read from a single sample in a study of technical replicates of blood from a few donors. The method was immunoSEQ multiplex PCR; TCRdb's version includes in-frame clones alone and lacks a portion of them. The repertoire holds thousands of clones, with 90% to 97% as singletons. Sequencing input: PBMCs. These receptors came from a human donor in good health. Both conserved end residues are part of each CDR3. The order of the fields is J gene, clone size, D gene, V gene, CDR3 protein, CDR3 DNA. The D gene is left open where the match is weak. Where a row states a size, it is once, few, many or the class of an expanded clone; other rows omit it.

j_call: TRBJ2-3; clone_size: .; d_call: TRBD1; v_call: TRBV5-1; cdr3_aa: CASSIGTDSDTQYF; cdr3_nt: TGCGCCAGCAGCATCGGGACAGATTCAGATACGCAGTATTTT
j_call: TRBJ2-1; clone_size: .; d_call: .; v_call: TRBV10-2; cdr3_aa: CASSSSGGGGNEQFF; cdr3_nt: TGCGCCAGCAGTTCCTCGGGAGGAGGGGGCAATGAGCAGTTCTTC
j_call: TRBJ2-7; clone_size: .; d_call: TRBD2; v_call: TRBV6-6; cdr3_aa: CASSYSGTSLNEQYF; cdr3_nt: TGTGCCAGCAGTTACTCAGGGACTAGTCTTAACGAGCAGTACTTC
j_call: TRBJ2-7; clone_size: .; d_call: TRBD2; v_call: TRBV28; cdr3_aa: CASSTSGRSSYEQYF; cdr3_nt: TGTGCCAGCAGCACGAGCGGGAGGAGCTCCTACGAGCAGTACTTC
j_call: TRBJ2-3; clone_size: .; d_call: .; v_call: TRBV19; cdr3_aa: CASSPGTSTDTQYF; cdr3_nt: TGTGCCAGTAGTCCGGGGACTAGCACAGATACGCAGTATTTT
j_call: TRBJ2-3; clone_size: .; d_call: .; v_call: TRBV4-1; cdr3_aa: CASSQDPGSTDTQYF; cdr3_nt: TGCGCCAGCAGCCAAGACCCAGGGTCCACAGATACGCAGTATTTT
j_call: TRBJ2-5; clone_size: .; d_call: .; v_call: TRBV11-1; cdr3_aa: CASSYRGTAQETQYF; cdr3_nt: TGTGCCAGCAGCTACCGGGGGACAGCACAAGAGACCCAGTACTTC
j_call: TRBJ2-5; clone_size: .; d_call: TRBD1; v_call: TRBV14; cdr3_aa: CASSPGVRTGVETQYF; cdr3_nt: TGTGCCAGCAGCCCAGGCGTCAGGACAGGGGTAGAGACCCAGTACTTC
j_call: TRBJ2-7; clone_size: once; d_call: TRBD2; v_call: TRBV7-3; cdr3_aa: CASSPGVAGDEQYF; cdr3_nt: TGTGCCAGCAGCCCCGGGGTAGCGGGAGACGAGCAGTACTTC
j_call: TRBJ2-1; clone_size: .; d_call: TRBD2; v_call: TRBV29-1; cdr3_aa: CSVERLAGDIGNEQFF; cdr3_nt: TGCAGCGTTGAGCGACTAGCGGGAGATATAGGTAATGAGCAGTTCTTC
j_call: TRBJ1-1; clone_size: .; d_call: .; v_call: TRBV6-1; cdr3_aa: CASSGAGNTEAFF; cdr3_nt: TGTGCCAGCAGTGGGGCCGGTAACACTGAAGCTTTCTTT
j_call: TRBJ2-5; clone_size: .; d_call: .; v_call: TRBV7-9; cdr3_aa: CASTSLEGTKKETQYF; cdr3_nt: TGTGCCAGCACCTCGTTGGAAGGGACAAAAAAAGAGACCCAGTACTTC
j_call: TRBJ1-1; clone_size: .; d_call: .; v_call: TRBV18; cdr3_aa: CASSPPNAVNTEAFF; cdr3_nt: TGTGCCAGCTCACCCCCTAATGCGGTGAACACTGAAGCTTTCTTT
j_call: TRBJ2-2; clone_size: .; d_call: .; v_call: TRBV18; cdr3_aa: CASSPQPGRNTGELFF; cdr3_nt: TGTGCCAGCTCACCCCAACCGGGGAGGAACACCGGGGAGCTGTTTTTT
j_call: TRBJ2-6; clone_size: .; d_call: TRBD2; v_call: TRBV5-1; cdr3_aa: CASSLRVVGGGPTGANVLTF; cdr3_nt: TGCGCCAGCAGCTTGAGGGTGGTCGGGGGGGGTCCCACTGGGGCCAACGTCCTGACTTTC
j_call: TRBJ2-7; clone_size: .; d_call: .; v_call: TRBV27; cdr3_aa: CASTQGYEQYF; cdr3_nt: TGTGCCAGCACACAGGGCTACGAGCAGTACTTC
j_call: TRBJ2-1; clone_size: .; d_call: TRBD2; v_call: TRBV6-5; cdr3_aa: CASSLSTSGAEFF; cdr3_nt: TGTGCCAGCAGTCTTTCGACTAGCGGGGCGGAATTCTTC
j_call: TRBJ1-2; clone_size: .; d_call: TRBD1; v_call: TRBV2; cdr3_aa: CASRVTGSRGYTF; cdr3_nt: TGTGCCAGCAGGGTGACAGGGAGCCGCGGCTACACCTTC
j_call: TRBJ1-1; clone_size: few; d_call: .; v_call: TRBV4-2; cdr3_aa: CASSQGAQPGSITEAFF; cdr3_nt: TGTGCCAGCAGCCAAGGGGCCCAGCCAGGGTCTATCACTGAAGCTTTCTTT
j_call: TRBJ2-7; clone_size: .; d_call: .; v_call: TRBV29-1; cdr3_aa: CSVEDHGSSYEQYF; cdr3_nt: TGCAGCGTTGAAGATCATGGCAGCTCCTACGAGCAGTACTTC
j_call: TRBJ2-3; clone_size: .; d_call: TRBD2; v_call: TRBV5-1; cdr3_aa: CASQREATDTQYF; cdr3_nt: TGCGCCAGCCAGCGGGAGGCGACAGATACGCAGTATTTT
j_call: TRBJ2-5; clone_size: .; d_call: .; v_call: TRBV5-1; cdr3_aa: CASSSGASVRQETQYF; cdr3_nt: TGCGCCAGCAGCTCCGGGGCTAGCGTGAGGCAAGAGACCCAGTACTTC
j_call: TRBJ2-7; clone_size: .; d_call: .; v_call: TRBV30; cdr3_aa: CAWSVGGSSYEQYF; cdr3_nt: TGTGCCTGGAGTGTTGGGGGGAGCTCCTACGAGCAGTACTTC
j_call: TRBJ2-1; clone_size: once; d_call: .; v_call: TRBV19; cdr3_aa: CASSPGGYNEQFF; cdr3_nt: TGTGCCAGTAGCCCAGGTGGCTACAATGAGCAGTTCTTC
j_call: TRBJ1-3; clone_size: .; d_call: .; v_call: TRBV23-1; cdr3_aa: CASSPHSGNTIYF; cdr3_nt: TGCGCCAGCAGTCCACACTCTGGAAACACCATATATTTT
j_call: TRBJ2-1; clone_size: .; d_call: TRBD2; v_call: TRBV5-1; cdr3_aa: CASSSGGATGSHNEQFF; cdr3_nt: TGCGCCAGCAGCTCGGGGGGGGCGACGGGAAGCCACAATGAGCAGTTCTTC
j_call: TRBJ1-2; clone_size: .; d_call: .; v_call: TRBV28; cdr3_aa: CASSPTVDSIYGYTF; cdr3_nt: TGTGCCAGCAGTCCCACGGTGGACAGCATCTATGGCTACACCTTC
j_call: TRBJ2-7; clone_size: .; d_call: .; v_call: TRBV9; cdr3_aa: CASSVGVGATYEQYF; cdr3_nt: TGTGCCAGCAGCGTAGGGGTGGGAGCCACCTACGAGCAGTACTTC
j_call: TRBJ1-2; clone_size: .; d_call: .; v_call: TRBV28; cdr3_aa: CASSTRPSGYTF; cdr3_nt: TGTGCCAGCAGTACCAGGCCCTCTGGCTACACCTTC
j_call: TRBJ2-7; clone_size: .; d_call: TRBD1; v_call: TRBV15; cdr3_aa: CATSPGDRGGEQYF; cdr3_nt: TGTGCCACCAGCCCCGGGGACAGGGGGGGCGAGCAGTACTTC
j_call: TRBJ2-1; clone_size: .; d_call: TRBD2; v_call: TRBV7-9; cdr3_aa: CASSLDPGRANEQFF; cdr3_nt: TGTGCCAGCAGCTTGGATCCCGGGAGGGCCAATGAGCAGTTCTTC
j_call: TRBJ1-2; clone_size: .; d_call: .; v_call: TRBV28; cdr3_aa: CASSLFLRDYGYTF; cdr3_nt: TGTGCCAGCAGTTTATTTCTGAGGGACTATGGCTACACCTTC
j_call: TRBJ2-7; clone_size: .; d_call: TRBD1; v_call: TRBV30; cdr3_aa: CVLDRGLEQYF; cdr3_nt: TGTGTTCTGGACAGGGGTTTGGAGCAGTACTTC
j_call: TRBJ2-2; clone_size: .; d_call: TRBD2; v_call: TRBV27; cdr3_aa: CASSLSLAGTLGTSGRHTGELFF; cdr3_nt: TGTGCCAGCAGTTTATCACTGGCTGGGACCCTCGGGACTAGCGGGAGACACACCGGGGAGCTGTTTTTT
j_call: TRBJ1-1; clone_size: once; d_call: TRBD1; v_call: TRBV4-1; cdr3_aa: CASSLMSPGQGTEAFF; cdr3_nt: TGCGCCAGCAGCCTAATGTCACCGGGACAGGGTACCGAAGCTTTCTTT
j_call: TRBJ2-5; clone_size: .; d_call: .; v_call: TRBV6-1; cdr3_aa: CASGLSETQYF; cdr3_nt: TGTGCCAGCGGCCTCTCCGAGACCCAGTACTTC
j_call: TRBJ2-7; clone_size: .; d_call: TRBD1; v_call: TRBV29-1; cdr3_aa: CSVRQGVSYEQYF; cdr3_nt: TGCAGCGTGCGCCAGGGGGTGAGCTACGAGCAGTACTTC
j_call: TRBJ1-4; clone_size: .; d_call: .; v_call: TRBV19; cdr3_aa: CASSPGATNEKLFF; cdr3_nt: TGTGCCAGTAGCCCGGGTGCAACTAATGAAAAACTGTTTTTT
j_call: TRBJ1-5; clone_size: .; d_call: .; v_call: TRBV28; cdr3_aa: CASSFQGFGSNQPQHF; cdr3_nt: TGTGCCAGCAGTTTCCAGGGGTTTGGGAGCAATCAGCCCCAGCATTTT
j_call: TRBJ2-4; clone_size: .; d_call: .; v_call: TRBV6-1; cdr3_aa: CASSESAYPGNIQYF; cdr3_nt: TGTGCCAGCAGTGAATCGGCCTACCCAGGGAACATTCAGTACTTC
j_call: TRBJ2-7; clone_size: once; d_call: TRBD1; v_call: TRBV19; cdr3_aa: CASSSGTDKQYF; cdr3_nt: TGTGCCAGTAGTTCCGGGACAGATAAGCAGTACTTC
j_call: TRBJ2-1; clone_size: .; d_call: TRBD2; v_call: TRBV30; cdr3_aa: CAWMGRDYPDEQFF; cdr3_nt: TGTGCCTGGATGGGCCGGGACTACCCAGATGAGCAGTTCTTC
j_call: TRBJ1-1; clone_size: .; d_call: TRBD1; v_call: TRBV6-1; cdr3_aa: CASSPRTGGDTEAFF; cdr3_nt: TGTGCCAGCAGTCCACGGACAGGGGGCGACACTGAAGCTTTCTTT
j_call: TRBJ1-3; clone_size: .; d_call: .; v_call: TRBV4-1; cdr3_aa: CASSQDRTPGNTIYF; cdr3_nt: TGCGCCAGCAGCCAAGATCGTACACCCGGAAACACCATATATTTT
j_call: TRBJ1-5; clone_size: once; d_call: TRBD1; v_call: TRBV6-5; cdr3_aa: CASTRRQGGNQPQHF; cdr3_nt: TGTGCCAGCACCAGACGACAGGGCGGCAATCAGCCCCAGCATTTT
j_call: TRBJ2-2; clone_size: .; d_call: .; v_call: TRBV2; cdr3_aa: CASTQDYTGELFF; cdr3_nt: TGTGCCAGCACACAGGATTACACCGGGGAGCTGTTTTTT
j_call: TRBJ2-5; clone_size: .; d_call: .; v_call: TRBV5-4; cdr3_aa: CASSPGGQRETQYF; cdr3_nt: TGTGCCAGCAGCCCTGGCGGACAGCGAGAGACCCAGTACTTC
j_call: TRBJ1-1; clone_size: .; d_call: TRBD1; v_call: TRBV28; cdr3_aa: CASSTAGTGNTEAFF; cdr3_nt: TGTGCCAGCAGTACAGCCGGGACAGGGAACACTGAAGCTTTCTTT
j_call: TRBJ2-1; clone_size: .; d_call: .; v_call: TRBV6-1; cdr3_aa: CASSGVASSYNEQFF; cdr3_nt: TGTGCCAGCAGTGGAGTAGCGAGCTCCTACAATGAGCAGTTCTTC
j_call: TRBJ2-2; clone_size: .; d_call: TRBD2; v_call: TRBV6-1; cdr3_aa: CASSEASGSTGELFF; cdr3_nt: TGTGCCAGCAGTGAAGCTAGCGGGAGCACCGGGGAGCTGTTTTTT
j_call: TRBJ2-1; clone_size: .; d_call: .; v_call: TRBV5-4; cdr3_aa: CASSFLRDSGLEQFF; cdr3_nt: TGTGCCAGCAGCTTTCTCCGGGACTCTGGGCTTGAGCAGTTCTTC
j_call: TRBJ2-1; clone_size: .; d_call: .; v_call: TRBV10-1; cdr3_aa: CASSESEGSVFF; cdr3_nt: TGCGCCAGCAGTGAGTCGGAGGGATCTGTGTTCTTC